The clone carrying this T cell receptor beta chain was seen many times. Its antigen is undetermined. These data originate in a study of CD8 T cells in ankylosing spondylitis. General study findings and limits: It appeared that ankylosing spondylitis blood was characterized by a TCR beta motif of several highly homologous variants.

Germline CDR1 reads SGHTA; CDR2 reads FQGNSA. Trimming took off 3 bases at V and 6 bases at J, with 10 bases between the two ends. The CDR3 length is 13 residues. Making use of molecular barcodes, quantitative 5'-RACE generated TCR beta libraries. TCRdb re-called the 5' RACE reads with MiXCR, one entry per CDR3 protein. The profile shows roughly 30,000 distinct CDR3 sequences, about 14% of them singletons. V is TRBV7-2 and J is TRBJ2-3, with D perhaps assigned TRBD1 or TRBD2 (5 bases each). Sequencing was carried out using blood. The origin of this receptor is a male donor with ankylosing spondylitis or in good health (not recorded which). The CDR3 loop reads CASSFQGADTQYF. Here the CDR3 DNA reads TGTGCCAGCAGCTTCCAGGGAGCCGATACGCAGTATTTT.